This is a list of T cell receptor beta chains from one sample in a study of beta chain features in type 1 diabetes. TCRdb's table, derived via immunoSEQ multiplex PCR, lists solely in-frame clones and lacks some. The data hold 100,000 to 150,000 clones, with 7% to 10% observed a single time. Sequencing was performed on central memory CD4+ T cells from blood. Receptors originate from a man aged 30 to 45 with type 1 diabetes. The CDR3 runs from the conserved cysteine through the conserved F or W. A D gene is named only where the DNA matches it firmly. Only some rows state a clone size, as once, few, many or a class for expanded clones.

cdr3_nt: TGTGCCAGCAGTGAGGGACAAGTACGTAATCAGCCCCAGCATTTT
cdr3_aa: CASSEGQVRNQPQHF
clone_size: -
v_call: TRBV6-1
j_call: TRBJ1-5
d_call: -

cdr3_nt: TGTGCCAGCAGAGCCCAAGAGACCCAGTACTTC
cdr3_aa: CASRAQETQYF
clone_size: few
v_call: TRBV6-6
j_call: TRBJ2-5
d_call: -

cdr3_nt: TGTGCCAGCGGACCACAGGGGAGCGGGGCCAACGTCCTGACTTTC
cdr3_aa: CASGPQGSGANVLTF
clone_size: few
v_call: TRBV13
j_call: TRBJ2-6
d_call: TRBD1

cdr3_nt: TGTGCCAGCAGCCACCGGGATGTCGGGGAGCTGTTTTTT
cdr3_aa: CASSHRDVGELFF
clone_size: -
v_call: TRBV6-5
j_call: TRBJ2-2
d_call: -

cdr3_nt: TGTGCCAGTAGCCCACAGACAGGGGCCACTGAAGCTTTCTTT
cdr3_aa: CASSPQTGATEAFF
clone_size: few
v_call: TRBV19
j_call: TRBJ1-1
d_call: TRBD1

cdr3_nt: TGTGCCAGCAGCTCGGGGGTGAAGGTGAGGGCCTACGAGCAGTACTTC
cdr3_aa: CASSSGVKVRAYEQYF
clone_size: few
v_call: TRBV5-4
j_call: TRBJ2-7
d_call: -

cdr3_nt: TGCGCCAGCAGCTTCAGCGGGGCAATCACAGATACGCAGTATTTT
cdr3_aa: CASSFSGAITDTQYF
clone_size: few
v_call: TRBV5-1
j_call: TRBJ2-3
d_call: TRBD2

cdr3_nt: TGTGCCAGCAGCCACAGGGTGGCGAACACTGAAGCTTTCTTT
cdr3_aa: CASSHRVANTEAFF
clone_size: -
v_call: TRBV6-6
j_call: TRBJ1-1
d_call: -

cdr3_nt: TGTGCCAGCAGTTCAACCGGGACAGGGGCCTACAATGAGCAGTTCTTC
cdr3_aa: CASSSTGTGAYNEQFF
clone_size: -
v_call: TRBV27
j_call: TRBJ2-1
d_call: TRBD1

cdr3_nt: TGCGCCAGCAGCTTCCAGGTAGGAATCTACGAGCAGTACTTC
cdr3_aa: CASSFQVGIYEQYF
clone_size: few
v_call: TRBV5-1
j_call: TRBJ2-7
d_call: -

cdr3_nt: TGTGCCAGCTCCCCCGGGAGGGAAGAGACCCAGTACTTC
cdr3_aa: CASSPGREETQYF
clone_size: few
v_call: TRBV18
j_call: TRBJ2-5
d_call: TRBD2

cdr3_nt: TGTGCCAGCAGTGAACCGGGACTCAGGGCACCCGAGCAGTACTTC
cdr3_aa: CASSEPGLRAPEQYF
clone_size: -
v_call: TRBV25-1
j_call: TRBJ2-7
d_call: -

cdr3_nt: TGTGCCAGCAGTGCCCCCTCCCACACTGAAGCTTTCTTT
cdr3_aa: CASSAPSHTEAFF
clone_size: few
v_call: TRBV6-1
j_call: TRBJ1-1
d_call: -

cdr3_nt: TGTGCCAGCAGCGTAGCGGAGCGGGGAGGAGACACAGATACGCAGTATTTT
cdr3_aa: CASSVAERGGDTDTQYF
clone_size: -
v_call: TRBV9
j_call: TRBJ2-3
d_call: TRBD2

cdr3_nt: TGTGCCAGCAGCCCCAGCGCGGGAGGCACAGATACGCAGTATTTT
cdr3_aa: CASSPSAGGTDTQYF
clone_size: -
v_call: TRBV5-8
j_call: TRBJ2-3
d_call: TRBD2

cdr3_nt: TGTGCCAGCAGCTTTGAGGCGTACTCTGGGGCCAACGTCCTGACTTTC
cdr3_aa: CASSFEAYSGANVLTF
clone_size: -
v_call: TRBV5-6
j_call: TRBJ2-6
d_call: -

cdr3_nt: TGTGCCAGTAAAGACAGGAACACTGAAGCTTTCTTT
cdr3_aa: CASKDRNTEAFF
clone_size: -
v_call: TRBV19
j_call: TRBJ1-1
d_call: -

cdr3_nt: TGTGCCAGCAGCTATAGCGGGGGGGGGTACAATGAGCAGTTCTTC
cdr3_aa: CASSYSGGGYNEQFF
clone_size: few
v_call: TRBV11-2
j_call: TRBJ2-1
d_call: TRBD2

cdr3_nt: TGTGCCAGCAGCCCCAGACTAGCTTTTGCCGGGGAGCTGTTTTTT
cdr3_aa: CASSPRLAFAGELFF
clone_size: -
v_call: TRBV11-1
j_call: TRBJ2-2
d_call: TRBD2

cdr3_nt: TGTGCCAGCAGGGACAATCCGATGGGGGAGACCCAGTACTTC
cdr3_aa: CASRDNPMGETQYF
clone_size: -
v_call: TRBV5-6
j_call: TRBJ2-5
d_call: -